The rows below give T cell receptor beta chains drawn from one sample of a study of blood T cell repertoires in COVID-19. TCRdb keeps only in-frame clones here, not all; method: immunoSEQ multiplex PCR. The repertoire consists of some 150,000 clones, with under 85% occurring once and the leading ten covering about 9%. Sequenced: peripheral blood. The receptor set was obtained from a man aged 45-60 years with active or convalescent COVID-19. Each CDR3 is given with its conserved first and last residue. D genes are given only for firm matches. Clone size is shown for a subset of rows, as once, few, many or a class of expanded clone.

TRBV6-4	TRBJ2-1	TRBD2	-	TGTGCCAGCAGCCTAACTAGCGACAATGAGCAGTTCTTC	CASSLTSDNEQFF
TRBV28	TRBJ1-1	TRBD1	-	TGTGCCAGCAACGTCGACAGGGGCACTGAAGCTTTCTTT	CASNVDRGTEAFF
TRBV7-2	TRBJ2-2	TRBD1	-	TGTGCCAGCAGCCCTGGACAGGGGGCGACCACCGGGGAGCTGTTTTTT	CASSPGQGATTGELFF
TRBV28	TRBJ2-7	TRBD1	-	TGTGCCAGCAGTTGGACAGGCGGGCGTTACGAGCAGTACTTC	CASSWTGGRYEQYF
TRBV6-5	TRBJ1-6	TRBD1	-	TGTGCCAGTACGGGACAGGCTGATTCACCCCTCCACTTT	CASTGQADSPLHF
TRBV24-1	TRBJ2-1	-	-	TGTGCCACCAGTGTATCGCTAGCGGACAGAAATACTGAGCAGTTCTTC	CATSVSLADRNTEQFF
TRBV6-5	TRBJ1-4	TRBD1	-	TGTGCCAGCAGTTCCGCGACAGGGGGTAGTGAAAAACTGTTTTTT	CASSSATGGSEKLFF
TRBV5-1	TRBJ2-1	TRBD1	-	TGCGCCAGCAGCCTAGGACAGGGCCGCGGGGAGCAGTTCTTC	CASSLGQGRGEQFF
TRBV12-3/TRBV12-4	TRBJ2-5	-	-	TGTGCCAGCAGCTTAACCAGGACCCAGTACTTC	CASSLTRTQYF
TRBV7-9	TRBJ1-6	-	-	TGTGCCAGCAGCCCTTGGGACATTTATAATTCACCCCTCCACTTT	CASSPWDIYNSPLHF
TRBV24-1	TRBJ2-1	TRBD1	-	TGTGCCACCAGTGATTCCTCACCAGGGGGCGCTTACAATGAGCAGTTCTTC	CATSDSSPGGAYNEQFF
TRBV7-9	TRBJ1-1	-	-	TGTGCCAGCAGCTCCGTACTGGTAGCTTTCTTT	CASSSVLVAFF
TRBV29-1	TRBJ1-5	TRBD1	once	TGCAGCGGCTATCTTCCGGGACAGGGGGCGCGAAATCAGCCCCAGCATTTT	CSGYLPGQGARNQPQHF
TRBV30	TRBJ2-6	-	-	TGTGCCTGGTCTGGCCTCTCTGGGGCCAACGTCCTGACTTTC	CAWSGLSGANVLTF
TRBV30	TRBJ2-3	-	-	TGTGCCTGGAGTGTAGGGGCAGGAAGCACAGATACGCAGTATTTT	CAWSVGAGSTDTQYF
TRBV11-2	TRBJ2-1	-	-	TGTGCCAGCAGCTTAGGCGGCCTCAGGGACAATGAGCAGTTCTTC	CASSLGGLRDNEQFF
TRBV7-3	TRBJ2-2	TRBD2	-	TGTGCCAGCAGCTTTTTGCGGGAGGGCCTAGGGACCGGGGAGCTGTTTTTT	CASSFLREGLGTGELFF
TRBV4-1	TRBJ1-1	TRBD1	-	TGCGCCAGCAGCCGTCCGGACAGGGCCGGGGCTGAAGCTTTCTTT	CASSRPDRAGAEAFF
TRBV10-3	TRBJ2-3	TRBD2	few	TGTGCCAGCGGACTAGCGGGAGACACAGATACGCAGTATTTT	CASGLAGDTDTQYF
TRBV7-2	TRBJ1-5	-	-	TGTGCCAGCAGCTTAGATTTTCCAGGGTGGCAGCCCCAGCATTTT	CASSLDFPGWQPQHF
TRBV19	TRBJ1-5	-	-	TGTGCCAGTAGTTCTCACTCACAGGGTCGGCCCCAGCATTTT	CASSSHSQGRPQHF
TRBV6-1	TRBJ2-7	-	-	TGTGCCAGCAGTGAAGCAATAGGGGGGGCGGTTGAGCAGTACTTC	CASSEAIGGAVEQYF
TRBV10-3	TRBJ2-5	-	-	TGTGCCATCAGTCCCGGGGTGGGTGGGGAGACCCAGTACTTC	CAISPGVGGETQYF
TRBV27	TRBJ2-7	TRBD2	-	TGTGCCAGCAGTGGCGCAACTAGCGGGAGATCCGAGCAGTACTTC	CASSGATSGRSEQYF
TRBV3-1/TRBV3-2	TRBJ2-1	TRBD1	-	TGTGCCAGCAGCCAAGAGAGGGGGCGCATCTATGAGCAGTTCTTC	CASSQERGRIYEQFF
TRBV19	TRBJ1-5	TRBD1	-	TGTGCCAGTAGTATGGACAGGGGGAATCAGCCCCAGCATTTT	CASSMDRGNQPQHF
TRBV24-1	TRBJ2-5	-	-	TGTGCCACCAGTGATTTGCAGGGTTCCCGCCGAGAGACCCAGTACTTC	CATSDLQGSRRETQYF
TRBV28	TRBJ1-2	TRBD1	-	TGTGCCAGCAGTTTTACCTACAGGGGTAGCTACACCTTC	CASSFTYRGSYTF
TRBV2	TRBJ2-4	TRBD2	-	TGTGCCAGCAGTTTTAGCGGGAGTCCGGACATTCAGTACTTC	CASSFSGSPDIQYF
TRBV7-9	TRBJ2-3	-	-	TGTGCCAGCAGCTTGAGGTCCTCTAGCACAGATACGCAGTATTTT	CASSLRSSSTDTQYF
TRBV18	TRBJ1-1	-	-	TGTGCCAGCTCACCGGGGAAAGGGGAGAACACTGAAGCTTTCTTT	CASSPGKGENTEAFF
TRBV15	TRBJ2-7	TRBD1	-	TGTGCCACCAGCACCGGGACAGGGGCCGTCTACGAGCAGTACTTC	CATSTGTGAVYEQYF
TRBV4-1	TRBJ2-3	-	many	TGCGCCAGCAGCCTCCGGGCAGGGGGGAGCACAGATACGCAGTATTTT	CASSLRAGGSTDTQYF
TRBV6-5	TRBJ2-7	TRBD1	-	TGTGCCAGCATGGCGGACAGGGAATTCCACGAGCAGTACTTC	CASMADREFHEQYF
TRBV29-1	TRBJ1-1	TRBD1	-	TGCAGCGTTGAAACAGGGGGAGACACTGAAGCTTTCTTT	CSVETGGDTEAFF
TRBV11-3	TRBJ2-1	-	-	TGTGCCAGCAGCTTAGGGGTGGGAGCGAACAATGAGCAGTTCTTC	CASSLGVGANNEQFF
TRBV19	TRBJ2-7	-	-	TGTGCCAGTAGTATAGATCGGGAGAGCTCCTACGAGCAGTACTTC	CASSIDRESSYEQYF
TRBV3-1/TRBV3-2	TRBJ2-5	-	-	TGTGCCAGCAGCCACCTAGCCGGAGAGACCCAGTACTTC	CASSHLAGETQYF
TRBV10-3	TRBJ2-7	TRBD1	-	TGTGCCATGGGGTCCCCGGGACAGGGGTACGAGCAGTACTTC	CAMGSPGQGYEQYF
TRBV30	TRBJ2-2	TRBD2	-	TGTGCCTGGAGTCCCCTAGCGGGAGGGGTTAACACCGGGGAGCTGTTTTTT	CAWSPLAGGVNTGELFF
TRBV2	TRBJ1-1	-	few	TGTGCCAGCAGGAACGACGGGTACATGAACACTGAAGCTTTCTTT	CASRNDGYMNTEAFF
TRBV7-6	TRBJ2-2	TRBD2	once	TGTGCCAGCAGCTTACCTTTAGCGGGCCCTGGGAACACCGGGGAGCTGTTTTTT	CASSLPLAGPGNTGELFF
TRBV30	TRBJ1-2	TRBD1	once	TGTGCCTGGAGTTCAAACAGGGGGTCCCGCTATGGCTACACCTTC	CAWSSNRGSRYGYTF
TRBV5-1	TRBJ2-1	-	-	TGCGCCAGCAGCTCCTACGAGGGGGACGGAAACAATGAGCAGTTCTTC	CASSSYEGDGNNEQFF
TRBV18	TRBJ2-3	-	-	TGTGCCAGCTCACCAAAGGACTTCAACACAGATACGCAGTATTTT	CASSPKDFNTDTQYF
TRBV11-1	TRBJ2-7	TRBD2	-	TGTGCCAGCAGCCCCGGACTAGCGAACTCCTACGAGCAGTACTTC	CASSPGLANSYEQYF
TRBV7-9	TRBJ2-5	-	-	TGTGCCAGCAGCTTAGCGGGGGCCGAGGAGACCCAGTACTTC	CASSLAGAEETQYF
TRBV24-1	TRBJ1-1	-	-	TGTGCCACCCTATTACCAAGGGAGGGGACTGAAGCTTTCTTT	CATLLPREGTEAFF
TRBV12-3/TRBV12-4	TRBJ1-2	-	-	TGTGCCAGCAGTGTTCACAGGGATGGCTACACCTTC	CASSVHRDGYTF
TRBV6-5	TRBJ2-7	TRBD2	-	TGTGCCAGCAGTTACCGGCCGGGAGGGCTCTACGAGCAGTACTTC	CASSYRPGGLYEQYF
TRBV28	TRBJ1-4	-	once	TGTGCCAGCAGCACCGGGAGCCAAGGCGATGAAAAACTGTTTTTT	CASSTGSQGDEKLFF
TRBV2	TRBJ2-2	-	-	TGTGCCAGCAGCGGGGTTACCCCGAACACCGGGGAGCTGTTTTTT	CASSGVTPNTGELFF
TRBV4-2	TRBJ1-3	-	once	TGTGCCAGCAGCCAAGATTTCGGGTGGAACACCATATATTTT	CASSQDFGWNTIYF
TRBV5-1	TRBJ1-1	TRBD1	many	TGCGCCAGCAGCTTTGCCCGGACAGGTACGGGGACCATGAACACTGAAGCTTTCTTT	CASSFARTGTGTMNTEAFF
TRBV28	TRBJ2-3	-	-	TGTGCCAGCAGTATTTTAGGAGCGACCCGCACAGATACGCAGTATTTT	CASSILGATRTDTQYF